The T cell receptor (beta chain) described here comes from a study of immune evolution from preneoplasia to lung adenocarcinoma. Findings and caveats of the study: Top clone share appeared to fall from AAH through AIS, MIA, adenocarcinoma.

Each case's diagnosis was confirmed by two pathologists on H&E. Produced via immunoSEQ multiplex PCR; TCRdb's table is partial and in-frame only. Here the sample spans about 8,200 clones, over 80% being singletons. CDR1 is LNHDA and CDR2 is SQIVND in the germline V gene (reference sequence). The CDR3 length is 14 residues. V dropped 1 base and J dropped 11; count of bases not matched to a gene: 10. This clone was seen more than once but under ten times. The antigen is not known. The chain uses TRBV19 and TRBJ1-1; TRBD1 agrees at 7 bases. This clonotype was obtained from a person aged 70 to 85 with lung adenocarcinoma. Sequenced material: FFPE minimally invasive lung adenocarcinoma tissue. Here the CDR3 reads CASSIGGTARWAFF. The CDR3 nucleotides are TGTGCCAGTAGTATAGGGGGGACAGCCCGATGGGCTTTCTTT.